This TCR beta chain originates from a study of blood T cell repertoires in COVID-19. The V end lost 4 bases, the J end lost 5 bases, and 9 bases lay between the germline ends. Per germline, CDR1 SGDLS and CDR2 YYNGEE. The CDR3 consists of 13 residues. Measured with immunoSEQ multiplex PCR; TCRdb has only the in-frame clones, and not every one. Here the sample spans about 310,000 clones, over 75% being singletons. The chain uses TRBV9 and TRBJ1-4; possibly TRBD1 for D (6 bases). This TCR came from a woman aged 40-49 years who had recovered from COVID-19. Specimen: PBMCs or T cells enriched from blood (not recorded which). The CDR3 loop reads CASSRDTNEKLFF. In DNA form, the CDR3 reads TGTGCCAGCAGCAGGGACACGAATGAAAAACTGTTTTTT. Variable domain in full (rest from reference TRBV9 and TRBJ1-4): DSGVTQTPKHLITATGQRVTLRCSPRSGDLSVYWYQQSLDQGLQFLIQYYNGEERAKGNILERFSAQQFPDLHSELNLSSLELGDSALYFCASSRDTNEKLFFGSGTQLSVL.